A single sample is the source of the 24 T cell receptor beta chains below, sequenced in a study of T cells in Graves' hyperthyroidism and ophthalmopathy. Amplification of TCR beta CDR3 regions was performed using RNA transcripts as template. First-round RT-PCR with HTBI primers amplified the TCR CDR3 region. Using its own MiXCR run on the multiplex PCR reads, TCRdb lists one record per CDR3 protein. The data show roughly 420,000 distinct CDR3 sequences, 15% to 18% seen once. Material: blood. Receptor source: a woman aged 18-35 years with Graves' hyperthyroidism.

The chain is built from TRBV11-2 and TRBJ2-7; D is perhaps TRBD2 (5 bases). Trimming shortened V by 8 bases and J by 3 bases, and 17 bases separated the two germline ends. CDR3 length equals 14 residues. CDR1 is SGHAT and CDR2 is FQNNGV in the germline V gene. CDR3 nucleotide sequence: TGTGCCAGCTCCTTACTTTCGAGGGACTACGAGCAGTACTTC. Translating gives CASSLLSRDYEQYF.

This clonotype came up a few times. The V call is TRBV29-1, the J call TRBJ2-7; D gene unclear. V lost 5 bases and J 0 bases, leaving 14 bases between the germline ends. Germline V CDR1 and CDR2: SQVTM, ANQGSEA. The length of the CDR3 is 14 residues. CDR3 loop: CSVLGSDLSYEQYF. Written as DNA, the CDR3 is TGCAGCGTTCTCGGGTCGGACCTCTCCTACGAGCAGTACTTC.

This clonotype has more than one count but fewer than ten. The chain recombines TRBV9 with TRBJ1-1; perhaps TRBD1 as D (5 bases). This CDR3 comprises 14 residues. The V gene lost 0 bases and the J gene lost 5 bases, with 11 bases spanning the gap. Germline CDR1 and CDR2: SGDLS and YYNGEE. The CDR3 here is CASSVEDGGTEAFF. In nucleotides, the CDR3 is TGTGCCAGCAGCGTAGAAGACGGGGGTACTGAAGCTTTCTTT.

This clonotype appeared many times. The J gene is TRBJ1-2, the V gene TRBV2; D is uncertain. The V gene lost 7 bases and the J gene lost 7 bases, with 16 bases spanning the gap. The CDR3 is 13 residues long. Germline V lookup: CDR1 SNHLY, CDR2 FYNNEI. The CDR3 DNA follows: TGTGCCAGCACCTTCCCGATGTTGGGTGGCTACACCTTC. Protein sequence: CASTFPMLGGYTF.

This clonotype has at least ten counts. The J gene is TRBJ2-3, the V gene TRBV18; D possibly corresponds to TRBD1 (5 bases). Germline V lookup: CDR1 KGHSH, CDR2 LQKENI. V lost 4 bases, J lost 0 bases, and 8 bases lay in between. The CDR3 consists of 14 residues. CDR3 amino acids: CASSRGSSTDTQYF. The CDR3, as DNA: TGTGCCAGCTCACGGGGCTCTAGCACAGATACGCAGTATTTT.

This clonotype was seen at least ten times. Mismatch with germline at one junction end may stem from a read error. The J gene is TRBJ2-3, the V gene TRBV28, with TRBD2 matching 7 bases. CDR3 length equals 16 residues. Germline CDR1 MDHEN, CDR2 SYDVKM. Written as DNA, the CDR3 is TGTGCCAGCAGTTCTCCACGCGGGAGTGGCACATATACGCAGTATTTT. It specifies CASSSPRGSGTYTQYF.

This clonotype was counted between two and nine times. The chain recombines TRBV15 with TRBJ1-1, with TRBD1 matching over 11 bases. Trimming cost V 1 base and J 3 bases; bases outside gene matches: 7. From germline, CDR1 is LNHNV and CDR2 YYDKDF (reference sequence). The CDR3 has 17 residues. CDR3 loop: CATSRGGDRGADTEAFF. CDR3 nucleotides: TGTGCCACCAGCAGAGGGGGGGACAGGGGGGCGGACACTGAAGCTTTCTTT.

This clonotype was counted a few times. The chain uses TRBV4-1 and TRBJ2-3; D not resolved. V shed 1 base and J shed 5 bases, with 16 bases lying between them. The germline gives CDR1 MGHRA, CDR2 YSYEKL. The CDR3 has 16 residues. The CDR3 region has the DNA TGCGCCAGCAGCCAAGCGGTCGCTCAAGGTGGAGATACGCAGTATTTT. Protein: CASSQAVAQGGDTQYF.

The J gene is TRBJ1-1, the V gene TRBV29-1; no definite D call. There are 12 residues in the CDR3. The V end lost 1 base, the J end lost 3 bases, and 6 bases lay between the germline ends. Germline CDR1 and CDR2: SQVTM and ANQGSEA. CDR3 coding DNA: TGCAGCGTTGAAGTTGTGGACACTGAAGCTTTCTTT. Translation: CSVEVVDTEAFF. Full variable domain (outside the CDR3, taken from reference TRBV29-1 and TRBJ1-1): SAVISQKPSRDICQRGTSLTIQCQVDSQVTMMFWYRQQPGQSLTLIATANQGSEATYESGFVIDKFPISRPNLTFSTLTVSNMSPEDSSIYLCSVEVVDTEAFFGQGTRLTVV.

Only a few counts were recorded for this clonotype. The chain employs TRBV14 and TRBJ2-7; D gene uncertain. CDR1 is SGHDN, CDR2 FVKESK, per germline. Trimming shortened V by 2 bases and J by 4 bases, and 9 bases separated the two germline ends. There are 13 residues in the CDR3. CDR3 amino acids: CASSQFGDYEQYF. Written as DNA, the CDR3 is TGTGCCAGCAGCCAATTTGGCGATTACGAGCAGTACTTC.

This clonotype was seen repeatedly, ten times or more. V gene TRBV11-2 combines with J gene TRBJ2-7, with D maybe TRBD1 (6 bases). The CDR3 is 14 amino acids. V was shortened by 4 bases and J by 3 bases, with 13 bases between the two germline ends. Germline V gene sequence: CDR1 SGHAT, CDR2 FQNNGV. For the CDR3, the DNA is TGTGCCAGCAGCTCAAACAGGGAGATCTACGAGCAGTACTTC. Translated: CASSSNREIYEQYF.

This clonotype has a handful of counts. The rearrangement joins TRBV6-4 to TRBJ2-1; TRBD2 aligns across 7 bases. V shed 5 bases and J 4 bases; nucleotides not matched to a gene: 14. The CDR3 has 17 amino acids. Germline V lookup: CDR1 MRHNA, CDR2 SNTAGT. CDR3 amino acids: CASSPTFLAGNYNEQFF. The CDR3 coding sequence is TGTGCCAGCAGTCCCACCTTTTTAGCGGGTAATTACAATGAGCAGTTCTTC.

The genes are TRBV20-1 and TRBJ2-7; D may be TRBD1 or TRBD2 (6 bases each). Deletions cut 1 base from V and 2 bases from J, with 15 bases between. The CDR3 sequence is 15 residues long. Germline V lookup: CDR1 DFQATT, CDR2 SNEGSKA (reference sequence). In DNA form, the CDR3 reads TGCAGTGCTAGAGTTCCCGGGGGCCGACCCTACGAGCAGTACTTC. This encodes CSARVPGGRPYEQYF.

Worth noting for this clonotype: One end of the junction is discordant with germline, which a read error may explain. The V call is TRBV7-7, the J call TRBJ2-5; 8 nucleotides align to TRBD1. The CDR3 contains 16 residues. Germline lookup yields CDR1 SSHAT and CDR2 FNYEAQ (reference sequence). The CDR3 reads CASSLATGEPLGTQYF. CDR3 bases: TGTGCTAGCAGCTTAGCGACAGGGGAGCCCCTGGGGACCCAGTACTTC.

The CDR3 DNA is TGCGCCAGCAGCGAGGTCGGACTAGGTTATGAGCAGTTCTTC. It is translated as CASSEVGLGYEQFF. The chain links TRBV5-1 to TRBJ2-1; the match to TRBD2 covers 7 bases. V shed 4 bases, J shed 8 bases, and the junction held 9 bases outside the gene matches. The CDR3 is 14 residues long. Germline-derived CDR1 and CDR2 are SGHRS and YFSETQ.

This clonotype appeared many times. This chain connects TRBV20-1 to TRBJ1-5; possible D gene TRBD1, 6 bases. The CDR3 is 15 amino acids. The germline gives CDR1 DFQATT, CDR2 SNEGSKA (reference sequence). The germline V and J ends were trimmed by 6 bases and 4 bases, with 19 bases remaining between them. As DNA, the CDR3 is TGCAGTGCAAACACCGGGACACAAACTAATCAGCCCCAGCATTTT. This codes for CSANTGTQTNQPQHF.

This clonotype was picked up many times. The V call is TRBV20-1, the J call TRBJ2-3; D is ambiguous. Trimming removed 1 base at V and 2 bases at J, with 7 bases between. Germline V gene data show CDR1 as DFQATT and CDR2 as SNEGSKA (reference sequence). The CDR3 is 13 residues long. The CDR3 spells CSARVGYTDTQYF. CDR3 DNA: TGCAGTGCTAGAGTGGGGTACACAGATACGCAGTATTTT.

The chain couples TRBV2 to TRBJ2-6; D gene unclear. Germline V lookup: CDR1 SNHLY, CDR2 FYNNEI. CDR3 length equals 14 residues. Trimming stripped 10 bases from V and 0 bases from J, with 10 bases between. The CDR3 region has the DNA TGTGCCACCCTAGGCCTCTCTGGGGCCAACGTCCTGACTTTC. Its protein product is CATLGLSGANVLTF.

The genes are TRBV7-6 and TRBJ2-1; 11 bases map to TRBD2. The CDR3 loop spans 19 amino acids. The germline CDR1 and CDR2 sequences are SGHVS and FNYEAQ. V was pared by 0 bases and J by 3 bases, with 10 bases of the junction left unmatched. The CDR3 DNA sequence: TGTGCCAGCAGCTTAGCAGGGGCGCTAGCGGGGGGACACTACAATGAGCAGTTCTTC. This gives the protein CASSLAGALAGGHYNEQFF.

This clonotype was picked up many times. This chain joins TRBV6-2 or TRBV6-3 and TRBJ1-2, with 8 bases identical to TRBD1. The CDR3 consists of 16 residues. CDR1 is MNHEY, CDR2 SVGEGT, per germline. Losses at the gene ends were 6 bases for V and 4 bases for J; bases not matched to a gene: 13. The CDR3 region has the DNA TGTGCCAGCAGCTCACTATGGGGACAGGATTTCTATGGCTACACCTTC. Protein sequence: CASSSLWGQDFYGYTF.

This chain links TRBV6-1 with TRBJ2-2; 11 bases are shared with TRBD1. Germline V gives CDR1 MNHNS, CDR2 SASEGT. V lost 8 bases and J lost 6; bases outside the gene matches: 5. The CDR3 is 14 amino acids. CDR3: CASERTGGPGELFF. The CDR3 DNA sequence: TGTGCCAGCGAGCGGACAGGGGGCCCCGGGGAGCTGTTTTTT.

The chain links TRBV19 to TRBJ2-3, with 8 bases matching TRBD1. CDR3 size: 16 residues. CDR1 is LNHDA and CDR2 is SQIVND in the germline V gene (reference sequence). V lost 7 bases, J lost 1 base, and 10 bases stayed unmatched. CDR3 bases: TGTGCCAGTAACGACCTACAGGGGGGAGGCACAGATACGCAGTATTTT. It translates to CASNDLQGGGTDTQYF.

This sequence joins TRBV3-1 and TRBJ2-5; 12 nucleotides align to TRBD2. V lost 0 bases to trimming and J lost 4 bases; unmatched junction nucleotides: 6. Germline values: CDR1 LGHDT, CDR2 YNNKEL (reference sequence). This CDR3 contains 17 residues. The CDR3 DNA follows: TGTGCCAGCAGCCAAGACCTGCCGACTAGCGGGAGAGAGACCCAGTACTTC. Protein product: CASSQDLPTSGRETQYF.

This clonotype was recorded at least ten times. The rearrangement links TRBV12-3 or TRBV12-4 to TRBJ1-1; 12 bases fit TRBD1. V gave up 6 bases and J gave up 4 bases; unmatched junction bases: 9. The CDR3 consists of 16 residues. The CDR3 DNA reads TGTGCCAGCAGAAGGGACAGGGGGCGTCCGTTCACTGAAGCTTTCTTT. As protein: CASRRDRGRPFTEAFF.